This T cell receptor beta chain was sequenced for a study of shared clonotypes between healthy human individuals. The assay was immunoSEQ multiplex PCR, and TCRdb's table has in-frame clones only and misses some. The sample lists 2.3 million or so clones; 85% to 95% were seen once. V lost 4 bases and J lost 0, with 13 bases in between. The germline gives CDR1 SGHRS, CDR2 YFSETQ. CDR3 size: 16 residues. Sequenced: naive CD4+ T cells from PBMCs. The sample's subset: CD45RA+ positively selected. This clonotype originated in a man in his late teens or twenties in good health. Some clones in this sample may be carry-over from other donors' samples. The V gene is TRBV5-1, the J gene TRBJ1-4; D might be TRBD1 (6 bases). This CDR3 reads CASSPQGRTTNEKLFF. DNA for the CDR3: TGCGCCAGCAGCCCCCAGGGGCGAACAACTAATGAAAAACTGTTTTTT.